This TCR beta chain was retrieved from a study of blood T cell repertoires in COVID-19. Whole-study context: PBMCs, B-cell-depleted T cells, or T cells provided the cDNA or gDNA that made up the material.

Trimming shortened V by 7 bases and J by 2 bases, and 17 bases separated the two germline ends. The CDR3 spans 15 residues. Germline CDR1 MNHEY, CDR2 SVGAGI. The repertoire was sequenced with immunoSEQ multiplex PCR; TCRdb's copy has only in-frame clones and lacks some. The sample includes 200,000 to 250,000 clones, 80% to 85% seen only once; the top ten take about 9.8%. The sample comprised PBMCs or T cells enriched from blood (not recorded which). This sequence originates from a woman aged 45-65 years with acute COVID-19. The chain carries TRBV6-5 and TRBJ2-5; the D gene is possibly TRBD2 (6 bases). The CDR3 region has the DNA TGTGCCAGCACCATATCGCTAGCGAGGCAAGAGACCCAGTACTTC. Residues: CASTISLARQETQYF.